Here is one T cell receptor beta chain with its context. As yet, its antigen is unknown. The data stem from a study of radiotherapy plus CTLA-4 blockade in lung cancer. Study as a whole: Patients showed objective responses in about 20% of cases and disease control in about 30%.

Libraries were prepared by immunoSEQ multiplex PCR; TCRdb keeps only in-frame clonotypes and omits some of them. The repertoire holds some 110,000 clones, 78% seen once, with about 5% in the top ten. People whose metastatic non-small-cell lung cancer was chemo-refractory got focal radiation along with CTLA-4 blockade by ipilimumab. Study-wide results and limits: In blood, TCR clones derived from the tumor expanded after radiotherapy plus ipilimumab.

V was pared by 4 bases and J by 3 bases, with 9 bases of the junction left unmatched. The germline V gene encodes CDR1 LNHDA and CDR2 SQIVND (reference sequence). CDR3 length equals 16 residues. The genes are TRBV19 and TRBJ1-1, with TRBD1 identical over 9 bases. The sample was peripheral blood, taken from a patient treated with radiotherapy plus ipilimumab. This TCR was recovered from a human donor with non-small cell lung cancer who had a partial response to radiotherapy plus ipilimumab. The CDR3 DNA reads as TGTGCCAGTAGTAGGGGGACAGGGCAGATGTACACTGAAGCTTTCTTT. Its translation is CASSRGTGQMYTEAFF.